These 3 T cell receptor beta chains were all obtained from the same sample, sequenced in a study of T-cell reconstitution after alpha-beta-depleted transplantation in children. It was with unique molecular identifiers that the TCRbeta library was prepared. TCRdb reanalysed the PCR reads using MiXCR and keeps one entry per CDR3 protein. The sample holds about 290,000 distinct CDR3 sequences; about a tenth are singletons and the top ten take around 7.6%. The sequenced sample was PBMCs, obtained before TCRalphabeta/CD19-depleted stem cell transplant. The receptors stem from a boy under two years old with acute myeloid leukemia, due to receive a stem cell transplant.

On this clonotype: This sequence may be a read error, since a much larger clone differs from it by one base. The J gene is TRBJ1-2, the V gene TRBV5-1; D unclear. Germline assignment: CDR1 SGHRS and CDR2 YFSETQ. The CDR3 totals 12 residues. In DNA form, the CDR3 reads TGCTCCAGCAGCCCGGATATGGGGAGCTACACCTTC. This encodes CSSSPDMGSYTF.

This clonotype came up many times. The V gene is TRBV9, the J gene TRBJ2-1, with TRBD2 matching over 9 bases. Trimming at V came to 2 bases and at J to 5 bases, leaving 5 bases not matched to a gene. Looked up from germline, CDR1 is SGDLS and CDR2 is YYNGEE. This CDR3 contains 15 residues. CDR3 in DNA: TGTGCCAGCAGCGTTAGCGGGAGAAGGAACAATGAGCAGTTCTTC. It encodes CASSVSGRRNNEQFF.

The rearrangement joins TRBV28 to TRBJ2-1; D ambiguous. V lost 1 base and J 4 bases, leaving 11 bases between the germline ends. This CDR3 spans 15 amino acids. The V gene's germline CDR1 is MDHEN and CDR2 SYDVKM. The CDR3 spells CASSLFGLEYNEQFF. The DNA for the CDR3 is TGTGCCAGCAGTTTATTCGGGCTGGAATACAATGAGCAGTTCTTC.